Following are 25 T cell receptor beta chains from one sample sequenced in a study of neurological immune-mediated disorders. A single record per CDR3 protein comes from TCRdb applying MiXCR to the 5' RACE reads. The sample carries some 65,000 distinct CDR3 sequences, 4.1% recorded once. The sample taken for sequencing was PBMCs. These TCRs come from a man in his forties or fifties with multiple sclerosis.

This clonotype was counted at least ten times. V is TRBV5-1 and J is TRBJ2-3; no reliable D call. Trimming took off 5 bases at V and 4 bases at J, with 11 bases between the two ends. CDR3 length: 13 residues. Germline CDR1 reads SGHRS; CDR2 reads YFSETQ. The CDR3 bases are TGCGCCAGCAGTTTAATGGGATCAGATACGCAGTATTTT. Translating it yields CASSLMGSDTQYF.

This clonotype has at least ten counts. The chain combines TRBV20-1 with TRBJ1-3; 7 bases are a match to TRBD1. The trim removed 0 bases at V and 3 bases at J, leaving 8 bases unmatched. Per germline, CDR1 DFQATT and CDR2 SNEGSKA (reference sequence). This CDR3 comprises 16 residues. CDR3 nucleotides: TGCAGTGCTAGAGAAACAGGGGTTTTATTTGGAAACACCATATATTTT. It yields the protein CSARETGVLFGNTIYF.

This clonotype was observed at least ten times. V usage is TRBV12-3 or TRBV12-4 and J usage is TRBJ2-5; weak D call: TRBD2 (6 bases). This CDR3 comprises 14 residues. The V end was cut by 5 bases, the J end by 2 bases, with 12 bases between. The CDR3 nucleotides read TGTGCCAGCAGTATTTGGGGAGGTCAAGAGACCCAGTACTTC. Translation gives CASSIWGGQETQYF.

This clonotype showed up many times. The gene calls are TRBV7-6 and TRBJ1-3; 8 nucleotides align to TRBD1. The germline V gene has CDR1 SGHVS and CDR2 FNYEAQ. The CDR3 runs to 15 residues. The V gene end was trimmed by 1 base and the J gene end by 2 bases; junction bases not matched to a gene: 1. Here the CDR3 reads CASSLGQGTGNTIYF. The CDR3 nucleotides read TGTGCCAGCAGCTTAGGACAGGGGACTGGAAACACCATATATTTT. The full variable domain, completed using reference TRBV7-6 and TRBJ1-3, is GAGVSQSPRYKVTKRGQDVALRCDPISGHVSLYWYRQALGQGPEFLTYFNYEAQQDKSGLPNDRFSAERPEGSISTLTIQRTEQRDSAMYRCASSLGQGTGNTIYFGEGSWLTVV.

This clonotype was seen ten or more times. CDR3 in DNA: TGCGCCAGCAGCTTGGGTCAGACATACACTGAAGCTTTCTTT. Its translation is CASSLGQTYTEAFF. The rearrangement links TRBV5-1 to TRBJ1-1; D call uncertain. The CDR3 is made up of 14 amino acids. The V gene lost 0 bases and the J gene lost 3 bases, with 9 bases spanning the gap. The germline gives CDR1 SGHRS, CDR2 YFSETQ.

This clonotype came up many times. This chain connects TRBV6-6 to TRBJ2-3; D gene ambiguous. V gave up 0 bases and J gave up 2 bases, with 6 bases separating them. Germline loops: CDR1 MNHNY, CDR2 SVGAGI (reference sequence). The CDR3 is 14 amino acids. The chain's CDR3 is CASSYSGITDTQYF. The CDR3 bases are TGTGCCAGCAGTTACTCAGGGATCACAGATACGCAGTATTTT.

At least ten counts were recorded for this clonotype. The CDR3 region is CSVESPNTEAFF. DNA for the CDR3: TGCAGCGTTGAATCGCCTAACACTGAAGCTTTCTTT. The rearrangement links TRBV29-1 to TRBJ1-1, with D hard to call. The CDR3 loop spans 12 amino acids. The germline V and J ends were trimmed by 2 bases and 2 bases, with 6 bases remaining between them. The germline gives CDR1 SQVTM, CDR2 ANQGSEA.

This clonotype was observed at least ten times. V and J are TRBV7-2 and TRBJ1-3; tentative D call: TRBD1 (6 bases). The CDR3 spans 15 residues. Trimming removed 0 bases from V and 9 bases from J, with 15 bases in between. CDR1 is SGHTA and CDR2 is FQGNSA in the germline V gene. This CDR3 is CASSLARQVGGTIYF. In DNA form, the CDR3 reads TGTGCCAGCAGCTTAGCGCGACAGGTCGGGGGCACCATATATTTT.

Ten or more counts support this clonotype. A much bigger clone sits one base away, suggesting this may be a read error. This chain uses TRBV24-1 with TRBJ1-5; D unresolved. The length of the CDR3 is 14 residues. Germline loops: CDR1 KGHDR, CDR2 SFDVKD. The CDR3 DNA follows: TGTGCCACCAGTGAACGGGCCTACAATCAGCCCCAGAATTTT. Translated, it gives CATSERAYNQPQNF.

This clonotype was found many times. The CDR3 loop is CSARSLAGTYSYEQYF. CDR3 bases: TGCAGTGCTAGATCTTTAGCGGGGACATACTCCTACGAGCAGTACTTC. This chain connects TRBV20-1 to TRBJ2-7, with 8 bases matching TRBD2. This CDR3 has 16 amino acids. The germline gives CDR1 DFQATT, CDR2 SNEGSKA (reference sequence). Trimming cost V 2 bases and J 0 bases; bases outside gene matches: 9.

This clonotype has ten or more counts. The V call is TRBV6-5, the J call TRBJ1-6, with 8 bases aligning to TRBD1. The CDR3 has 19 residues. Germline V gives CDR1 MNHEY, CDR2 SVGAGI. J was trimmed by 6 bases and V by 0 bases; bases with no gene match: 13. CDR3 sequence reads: CASSYSGLARTGINSPLHF. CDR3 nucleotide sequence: TGTGCCAGCAGTTACTCAGGGTTGGCTAGGACAGGGATTAATTCACCCCTCCACTTT.

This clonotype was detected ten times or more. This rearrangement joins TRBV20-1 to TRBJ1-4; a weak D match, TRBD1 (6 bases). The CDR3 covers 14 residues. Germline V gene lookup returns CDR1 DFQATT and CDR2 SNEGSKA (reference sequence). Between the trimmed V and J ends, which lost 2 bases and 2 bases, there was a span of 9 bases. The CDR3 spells CSARWGGTNEKLFF. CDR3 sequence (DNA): TGCAGTGCTAGATGGGGGGGCACTAATGAAAAACTGTTTTTT.

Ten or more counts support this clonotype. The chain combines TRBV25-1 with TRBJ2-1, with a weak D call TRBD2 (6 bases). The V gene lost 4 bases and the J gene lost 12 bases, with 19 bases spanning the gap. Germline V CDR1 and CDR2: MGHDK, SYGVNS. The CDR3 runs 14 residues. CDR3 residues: CASSVVGPTRGQFF. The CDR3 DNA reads TGTGCCAGCAGTGTAGTGGGACCGACTAGGGGGCAGTTCTTC.

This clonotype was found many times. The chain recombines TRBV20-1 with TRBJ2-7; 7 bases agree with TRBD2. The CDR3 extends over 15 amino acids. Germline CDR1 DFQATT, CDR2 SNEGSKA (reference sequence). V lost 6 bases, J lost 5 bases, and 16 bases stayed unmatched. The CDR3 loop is CSAGGGSSGSHEQYF. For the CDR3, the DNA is TGCAGTGCGGGCGGGGGTTCTTCGGGTAGCCACGAGCAGTACTTC.

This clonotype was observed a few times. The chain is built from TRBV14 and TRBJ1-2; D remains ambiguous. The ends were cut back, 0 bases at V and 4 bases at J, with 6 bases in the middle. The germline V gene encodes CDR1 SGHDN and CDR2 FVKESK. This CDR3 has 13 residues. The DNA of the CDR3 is TGTGCCAGCAGCCAAGAGCCCTCCTATGGCTACACCTTC. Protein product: CASSQEPSYGYTF.

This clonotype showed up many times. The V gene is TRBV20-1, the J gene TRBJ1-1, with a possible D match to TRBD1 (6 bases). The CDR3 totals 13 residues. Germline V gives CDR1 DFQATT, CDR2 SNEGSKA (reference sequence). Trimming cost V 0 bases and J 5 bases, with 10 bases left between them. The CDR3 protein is CSARESGQTEAFF. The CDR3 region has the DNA TGCAGTGCTAGAGAGAGCGGACAGACTGAAGCTTTCTTT.

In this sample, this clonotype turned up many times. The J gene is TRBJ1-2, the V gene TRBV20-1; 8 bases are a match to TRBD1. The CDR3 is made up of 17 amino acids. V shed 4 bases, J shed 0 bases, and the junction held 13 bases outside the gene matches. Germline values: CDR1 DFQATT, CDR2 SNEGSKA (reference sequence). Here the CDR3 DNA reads TGCAGTGCTAAGGCACGGGACAGGACAAAAGCTAACTATGGCTACACCTTC. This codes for CSAKARDRTKANYGYTF.

This CDR3 reads CASSPIESGDGANYGYTF. The CDR3 DNA reads as TGTGCCAGTAGCCCTATCGAATCGGGGGACGGGGCTAACTATGGCTACACCTTC. The chain has TRBV19 and TRBJ1-2; perhaps TRBD1 as D (5 bases). Trimming removed 6 bases at V and 0 bases at J, with 23 bases between. CDR1 is LNHDA and CDR2 is SQIVND in the germline V gene (reference sequence). The CDR3 contains 18 residues.

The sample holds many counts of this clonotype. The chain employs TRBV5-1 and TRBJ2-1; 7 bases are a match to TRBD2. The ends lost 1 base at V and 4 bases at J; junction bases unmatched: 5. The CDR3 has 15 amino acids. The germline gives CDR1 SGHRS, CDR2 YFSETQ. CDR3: CASSLNGGIYNEQFF. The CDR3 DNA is TGCGCCAGCAGCTTGAACGGGGGGATATACAATGAGCAGTTCTTC. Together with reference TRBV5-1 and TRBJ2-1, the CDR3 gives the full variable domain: KAGVTQTPRYLIKTRGQQVTLSCSPISGHRSVSWYQQTPGQGLQFLFEYFSETQRNKGNFPGRFSGRQFSNSRSEMNVSTLELGDSALYLCASSLNGGIYNEQFFGPGTRLTVL.

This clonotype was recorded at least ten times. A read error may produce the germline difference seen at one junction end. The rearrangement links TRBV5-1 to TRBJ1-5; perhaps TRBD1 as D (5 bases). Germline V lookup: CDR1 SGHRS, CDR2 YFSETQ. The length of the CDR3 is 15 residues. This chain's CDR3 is CASSLGQGRNQPQNF. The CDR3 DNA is TGCGCCAGCAGCTTGGGGCAGGGACGCAATCAGCCCCAGAATTTT.

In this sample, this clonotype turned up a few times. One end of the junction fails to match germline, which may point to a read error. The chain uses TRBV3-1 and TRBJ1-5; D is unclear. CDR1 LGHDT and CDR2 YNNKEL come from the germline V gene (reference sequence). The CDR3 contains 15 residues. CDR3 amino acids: CASSQGVSGSQPQNF. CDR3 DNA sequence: TGTGCCAGCAGCCAAGGGGTCTCTGGGTCTCAGCCCCAGAATTTT.

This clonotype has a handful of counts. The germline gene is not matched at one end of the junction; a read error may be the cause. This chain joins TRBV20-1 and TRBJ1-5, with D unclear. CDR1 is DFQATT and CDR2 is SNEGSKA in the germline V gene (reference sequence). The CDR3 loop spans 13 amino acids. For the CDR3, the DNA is TGCAGTGCTCCCGGAGGGTACAATCAGCCCCAGAATTTT. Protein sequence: CSAPGGYNQPQNF.

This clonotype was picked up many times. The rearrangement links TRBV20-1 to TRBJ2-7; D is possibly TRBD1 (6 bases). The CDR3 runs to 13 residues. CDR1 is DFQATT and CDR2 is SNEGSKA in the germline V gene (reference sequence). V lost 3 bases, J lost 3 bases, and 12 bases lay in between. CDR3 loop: CSASDRSHYEQYF. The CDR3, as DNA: TGCAGTGCTAGTGACAGGAGTCACTACGAGCAGTACTTC.

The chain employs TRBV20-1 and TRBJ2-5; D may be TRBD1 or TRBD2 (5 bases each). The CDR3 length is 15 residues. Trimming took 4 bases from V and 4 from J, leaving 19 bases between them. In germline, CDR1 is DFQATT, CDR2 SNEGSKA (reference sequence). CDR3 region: CSANIHRERGETQYF. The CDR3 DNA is TGCAGTGCTAACATACACCGGGAAAGGGGAGAGACCCAGTACTTC.

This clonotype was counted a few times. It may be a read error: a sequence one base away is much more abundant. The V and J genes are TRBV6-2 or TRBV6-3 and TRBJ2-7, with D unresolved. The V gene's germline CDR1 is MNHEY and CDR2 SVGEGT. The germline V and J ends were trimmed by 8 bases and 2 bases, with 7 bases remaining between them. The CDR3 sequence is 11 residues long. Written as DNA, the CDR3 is TGTGCCAGCGGAAAGACCTACGAGCAGTACTTC. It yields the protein CASGKTYEQYF.